This T cell receptor (beta chain) was sequenced in a study of blood T cells in healthy people across ages. The CDR3 extends over 15 amino acids. V was pared by 5 bases and J by 5 bases, with 9 bases of the junction left unmatched. CDR1 is SGHRS, CDR2 YFSETQ, per germline. A second PCR of roughly 7 to 11 cycles used a sample-barcoded 5' primer and a J-beta primer mix. TCRdb reprocessed the 5' RACE reads with MiXCR, giving one entry per CDR3 protein. Among roughly 500,000 distinct CDR3 sequences listed, roughly 29% were seen once. The TCR was taken from a woman in her seventies in good health. This chain joins TRBV5-1 and TRBJ1-4; 7 bases are shared with TRBD1. Sequences were obtained from blood. CDR3 region: CASRLDRARNEKLFF. In DNA form, the CDR3 reads TGCGCCAGCAGACTTGACAGGGCGCGGAATGAAAAACTGTTTTTT.